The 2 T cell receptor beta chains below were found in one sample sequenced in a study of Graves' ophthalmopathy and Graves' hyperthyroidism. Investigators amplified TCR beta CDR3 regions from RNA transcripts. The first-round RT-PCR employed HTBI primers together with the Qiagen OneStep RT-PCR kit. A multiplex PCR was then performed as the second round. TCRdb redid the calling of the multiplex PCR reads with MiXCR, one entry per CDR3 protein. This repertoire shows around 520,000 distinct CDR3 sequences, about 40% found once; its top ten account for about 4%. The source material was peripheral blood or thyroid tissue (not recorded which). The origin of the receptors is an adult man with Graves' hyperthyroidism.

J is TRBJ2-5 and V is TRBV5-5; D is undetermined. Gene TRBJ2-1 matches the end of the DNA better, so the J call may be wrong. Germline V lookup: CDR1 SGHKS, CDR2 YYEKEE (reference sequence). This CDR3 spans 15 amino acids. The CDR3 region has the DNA TGTGCCAGCAGCTCCAGCGTCAGCTCCTACAATGAGCAGTTCTTC. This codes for CASSSSVSSYNEQFF.

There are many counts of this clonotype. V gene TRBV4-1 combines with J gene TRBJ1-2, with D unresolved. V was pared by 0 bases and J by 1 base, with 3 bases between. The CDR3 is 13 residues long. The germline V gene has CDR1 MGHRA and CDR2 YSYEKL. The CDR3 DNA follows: TGCGCCAGCAGCCAAGATGGTAACTATGGCTACACCTTC. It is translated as CASSQDGNYGYTF.